These 19 T cell receptor beta chains came from one sample sequenced in a study of Tregs in tolerant kidney transplant recipients (dated by TCRdb to between 2017 and 2020). Library generation was performed with the immunoSEQ multiplex PCR assay. The source is immuneACCESS, and TCRdb retained only in-frame sequences with V and J called. Part of the clones is not carried over; for the studies checked, unresolved V genes explain less than half of this, and the remainder is unexplained. In all, the sample holds some 60,000 clones, and around 82% of those were seen once. Around 5.2% of the sample goes to the ten largest clones. Sequencing was performed on CD4+ T cells from blood. These TCRs come from a human donor in good health.

The chain has TRBV20-1 and TRBJ2-7, with a weak D call TRBD2 (7 bases). CDR1 is DFQATT, CDR2 SNEGSKA, per germline (reference sequence). The length of the CDR3 is 11 residues. Trimming shortened V by 7 bases and J by 4 bases, and 11 bases separated the two germline ends. CDR3: CSVGGPYEQYF. The CDR3 DNA is TGCAGTGTCGGGGGGCCTTACGAGCAGTACTTC.

V usage is TRBV11-3 and J usage is TRBJ2-1; TRBD1 matches 9 bases. CDR1 is SGHNT and CDR2 is YENEEA in the germline V gene. Trimming cost V 4 bases and J 6 bases; bases outside gene matches: 7. There are 15 residues in the CDR3. DNA of the CDR3: TGTGCCAGCAGCTCCCCACAGGGGGCCGCCAATGAGCAGTTCTTC. As protein: CASSSPQGAANEQFF.

This clone was picked up one time. The rearrangement links TRBV7-3 to TRBJ1-1, with TRBD1 matching over 8 bases. Germline loops: CDR1 SGHTA, CDR2 FQGTGA. Germline trimming cut 5 bases from V and 1 base from J; bases unmatched to any gene: 3. There are 14 residues in the CDR3. Written as DNA, the CDR3 is TGTGCCAGCAGCCCGGACAGGGCGAACACTGAAGCTTTCTTT. The encoded protein is CASSPDRANTEAFF.

J is TRBJ1-1 and V is TRBV2, with 8 bases fitting TRBD1. Germline lookup yields CDR1 SNHLY and CDR2 FYNNEI. CDR3 length: 14 residues. Trimming at V came to 4 bases and at J to 8 bases, leaving 9 bases not matched to a gene. The CDR3 loop is CASSGPHDRGEAFF. The CDR3 DNA is TGTGCCAGCAGTGGCCCTCACGACAGGGGAGAAGCTTTCTTT.

V and J are TRBV30 and TRBJ2-5; tentative D call: TRBD2 (6 bases). The J call may not be correct, given that the DNA end is closer to TRBJ2-7. There are 13 residues in the CDR3. CDR1 and CDR2 (germline): GTSNPN, SVGIG (reference sequence). The CDR3 loop reads CAWSVLPGSEQYF. The CDR3 DNA reads TGTGCCTGGAGTGTACTCCCCGGGAGCGAGCAGTACTTC.

The V and J genes are TRBV7-2 and TRBJ2-7; D uncertain. The CDR3 has 13 amino acids. Germline-derived CDR1 and CDR2 are SGHTA and FQGNSA. The V end lost 4 bases, the J end lost 0 bases, and 7 bases lay between the germline ends. Here the CDR3 reads CASSSVSSYEQYF. CDR3 bases: TGTGCCAGCAGCTCGGTAAGCTCCTACGAGCAGTACTTC.

The J gene is TRBJ1-4, the V gene TRBV9; D is perhaps TRBD1 (5 bases). The CDR3 loop spans 15 amino acids. Germline V gene lookup returns CDR1 SGDLS and CDR2 YYNGEE. Trimming removed 4 bases from V and 0 bases from J, with 10 bases in between. The CDR3 is CASSPTGATNEKLFF. In DNA, the CDR3 is TGTGCCAGCAGCCCCACGGGGGCAACTAATGAAAAACTGTTTTTT.

The rearrangement uses TRBV10-3 and TRBJ1-1, with 11 bases fitting TRBD1. CDR3 length equals 14 residues. CDR1 and CDR2 (germline): ENHRY, SYGVKD. Trimming cost V 6 bases and J 4 bases; bases outside gene matches: 4. CDR3: CAISPGQGATEAFF. DNA for the CDR3: TGTGCCATCAGCCCCGGACAGGGGGCCACTGAAGCTTTCTTT.

This clone was counted once. The V and J genes are TRBV11-3 and TRBJ1-4; tentative D call: TRBD1 (6 bases). Germline CDR1 is SGHNT and CDR2 is YENEEA. V was cut by 5 bases and J by 6 bases, with 19 bases left in between. The CDR3 totals 16 residues. CDR3: CASSIRQEFGDEKLFF. The CDR3 bases are TGTGCCAGCAGCATCAGACAGGAATTCGGGGATGAAAAACTGTTTTTT.

The CDR3 is CASSLTGGAFGNTIYF. The CDR3, as DNA: TGTGCCAGCAGCTTAACAGGGGGCGCGTTTGGAAACACCATATATTTT. The rearrangement links TRBV11-2 to TRBJ1-3; 9 nucleotides match TRBD1. The V gene end was trimmed by 2 bases and the J gene end by 3 bases; junction bases not matched to a gene: 5. Germline V gene lookup returns CDR1 SGHAT and CDR2 FQNNGV. The CDR3 has 16 amino acids.

The J gene is TRBJ2-2, the V gene TRBV12-5, with D unresolved. V was pared by 0 bases and J by 3 bases, with 11 bases between. Germline lookup yields CDR1 LGHNT and CDR2 FRNRAP. This CDR3 is 16 amino acids long. The CDR3 reads CASGLVMKDHTGELFF. In nucleotides, the CDR3 is TGTGCTAGTGGTTTGGTAATGAAGGACCACACCGGGGAGCTGTTTTTT.

The rearrangement joins TRBV7-2 to TRBJ1-4; D might be TRBD1 (5 bases). The CDR3 totals 13 residues. Deletions cut 5 bases from V and 11 bases from J, with 15 bases between. Germline assignment: CDR1 SGHTA and CDR2 FQGNSA. The CDR3 coding sequence is TGTGCCAGCAGCCTTGCGGGGCCGGGGAAACTGTTTTTT. Amino acids: CASSLAGPGKLFF.

The V call is TRBV4-3, the J call TRBJ2-7; 12 bases line up with TRBD2. Germline values: CDR1 LGHNA, CDR2 YSLEER. J lost 0 bases, V lost 2 bases, and 8 bases had no gene match. The CDR3 length is 18 residues. CDR3 sequence (DNA): TGCGCCAGCAGCCAATATCGGACTAGCGGGGTAAGCTCCTACGAGCAGTACTTC. This encodes CASSQYRTSGVSSYEQYF.

The rearrangement uses TRBV9 and TRBJ1-2; D is ambiguous. The V and J ends lost 3 bases and 3 bases respectively, with 12 bases between them. The CDR3 has 14 amino acids. Germline V gene lookup returns CDR1 SGDLS and CDR2 YYNGEE. The CDR3 protein is CASSAVRADYGYTF. As DNA, the CDR3 is TGTGCCAGCAGCGCCGTCCGGGCTGACTATGGCTACACCTTC.

This clone was seen a few times. The rearrangement uses TRBV11-2 and TRBJ2-5; D gene uncertain. The CDR3 consists of 11 residues. CDR1 SGHAT and CDR2 FQNNGV come from the germline V gene. Between the trimmed V and J ends, which lost 5 bases and 2 bases, there was a span of 3 bases. In nucleotides, the CDR3 is TGTGCCAGCAGCCGACAAGAGACCCAGTACTTC. As protein: CASSRQETQYF.

In its sample, this clone was seen a few times. The V and J genes are TRBV7-2 and TRBJ1-2; unclear D gene. The CDR3 contains 12 residues. The V gene lost 1 base and the J gene lost 4 bases, with 4 bases spanning the gap. CDR1 and CDR2 (germline): SGHTA, FQGNSA. Here the CDR3 DNA reads TGTGCCAGCAGCTTAGACGCCTATGGCTACACCTTC. Encoded protein: CASSLDAYGYTF.

This chain's CDR3 is CASRFRGRETQYF. CDR3 nucleotides: TGCGCCAGCAGGTTCAGGGGGCGGGAGACCCAGTACTTC. The chain employs TRBV5-1 and TRBJ2-5, with TRBD1 matching over 8 bases. V lost 5 bases and J lost 5; bases outside the gene matches: 5. Germline loops: CDR1 SGHRS, CDR2 YFSETQ. The length of the CDR3 is 13 residues.

This clone showed up just a few times. The CDR3 DNA sequence: TGTGCCACCAGGACAGGGGGAGGGAACACCATATATTTT. Residues: CATRTGGGNTIYF. The genes are TRBV6-5 and TRBJ1-3; 10 bases are shared with TRBD1. The CDR3 is 13 amino acids. With 10 bases clipped from V and 7 bases from J, the junction kept 7 bases outside the gene matches. The germline gives CDR1 MNHEY, CDR2 SVGAGI.

In its sample, this clone ranks as medium-sized. This chain joins TRBV2 and TRBJ1-2; TRBD1 is a possible D gene (6 bases). Germline V gives CDR1 SNHLY, CDR2 FYNNEI. Trimming cost V 3 bases and J 6 bases, with 14 bases left between them. The CDR3 length is 14 residues. CDR3 region: CASSEGGSPNGYTF. CDR3 sequence (DNA): TGTGCCAGCAGTGAGGGGGGCTCGCCTAATGGCTACACCTTC.